These T cell receptor beta chains were read from a single sample in a study of shared clonotypes between healthy human individuals. Generated by immunoSEQ multiplex PCR, the TCRdb table keeps only in-frame clones and is missing some. In the table there are about 1.5 million clones, 95% to 99% of which are singletons. Sequencing was performed on naive CD4+ T cells sorted from blood. These receptors all come from a man younger than 40 in good health. The CDR3 runs from the conserved cysteine through the conserved F or W. D genes are given only for firm matches. Clone size appears in some rows only: once, few, many, or a class for an expanded clone.

V gene	J gene	D gene	clone size	CDR3 DNA	CDR3 protein
TRBV5-1	TRBJ2-5	TRBD2	-	TGCGCCAGCAGCCTGGGGGGACTAGCGGTCCAAGAGACCCAGTACTTC	CASSLGGLAVQETQYF
TRBV6-4	TRBJ2-1	-	-	TGTGCCAGCAGCCCAAAAGGGACTTTCCCCTACAATGAGCAGTTCTTC	CASSPKGTFPYNEQFF
TRBV2	TRBJ2-2	-	once	TGTGCCAGCAGTGAAAGCTGGGCGGAGAGCGGGGAGCTGTTTTTT	CASSESWAESGELFF
TRBV29-1	TRBJ2-1	-	-	TGCAGCTCTTACGGGGGATACAATGAGCAGTTCTTC	CSSYGGYNEQFF
TRBV4-1	TRBJ2-2	-	-	TGCGCCAGCAGCCAAGGGGCCTACCTCACCGGGGAGCTGTTTTTT	CASSQGAYLTGELFF
TRBV9	TRBJ2-5	TRBD2	-	TGTGCCAGCAGCGTAGCTACTGGAGCGGGAGGGCTCCAAGAGACCCAGTACTTC	CASSVATGAGGLQETQYF
TRBV19	TRBJ2-7	-	-	TGTGCCAGTAGTACTCGCAGCGTGGAACTCAACGAGCAGTACTTC	CASSTRSVELNEQYF
TRBV2	TRBJ1-5	-	-	TGTGCCAGCAGTGAAGTGGACTTAAGTCAGCCCCAGCATTTT	CASSEVDLSQPQHF
TRBV15	TRBJ2-7	-	-	TGTGCCACCAGCAGAGATCCCAACCGGGACACCGAGCAGTACTTC	CATSRDPNRDTEQYF
TRBV29-1	TRBJ2-1	TRBD1	-	TGCAGCGCCGCGGGCGGGACAGGGACAAATGAGCAGTTCTTC	CSAAGGTGTNEQFF
TRBV4-3	TRBJ1-4	-	-	TGCGCCAGCAGCCAAGTTACACAGGAAAAACTGTTTTTT	CASSQVTQEKLFF
TRBV7-2	TRBJ1-5	-	-	TGTGCCAGCAGCTTAGCGGATCCGGGGGTAGGGCAGCCCCAGCATTTT	CASSLADPGVGQPQHF
TRBV28	TRBJ2-2	-	-	TGTGCCAGCGAATTTTTGCCGGAACTAATTCCCGGGGAGCTGTTTTTT	CASEFLPELIPGELFF
TRBV9	TRBJ2-5	TRBD2	once	TGTGCCAGCAGCGTAGGCCGGGGGCTAGCGGGAGGAGTGGGGACCCAGTACTTC	CASSVGRGLAGGVGTQYF
TRBV5-6	TRBJ2-1	TRBD2	-	TGTGCCAGCAGCGTTAGCGGGAGGGTATACAATGAGCAGTTCTTC	CASSVSGRVYNEQFF
TRBV6-5	TRBJ2-7	TRBD1	-	TGTGCCAGCAGTCCCCTGCTCAGGACAGGGTACGAGCAGTACTTC	CASSPLLRTGYEQYF
TRBV14	TRBJ2-5	TRBD2	once	TGTGCCAGCAGCCGAAGGCGAACTAGCGGGAAAGAGACCCAGTACTTC	CASSRRRTSGKETQYF
TRBV18	TRBJ2-1	-	-	TGTGCCAGCTCACCAGGAGCGGGGCAGTTCTTC	CASSPGAGQFF
TRBV10-1	TRBJ1-1	-	-	TGCGCCAGCAGTATTAAGGCGGGGATTGCTGAAGCTTTCTTT	CASSIKAGIAEAFF
TRBV7-2	TRBJ2-7	TRBD2	-	TGTGCCAGCAGCTTCCGCGGGACTAGCGGGATTCTCTACGAGCAGTACTTC	CASSFRGTSGILYEQYF
TRBV19	TRBJ2-7	TRBD2	-	TGTGCCAGTAGTATGAGGACTAGCGGAACCTACGAGCAGTACTTC	CASSMRTSGTYEQYF
TRBV27	TRBJ1-4	-	-	TGTGCCAGCAGTTTATCCCCCTGGGGGGCAACTAATGAAAAACTGTTTTTT	CASSLSPWGATNEKLFF
TRBV7-2	TRBJ2-7	-	-	TGTGCCAGCAGCTTAGCGGGGACCTACGAGCAGTACTTC	CASSLAGTYEQYF
TRBV27	TRBJ2-2	-	-	TGTGCCAGCAGTTTAAGGGGCGGGGGGACAGGGCCGAGAACCGGGGAGCTGTTTTTT	CASSLRGGGTGPRTGELFF
TRBV29-1	TRBJ2-5	-	-	TGCAGCGTTGGGGATGGGGAGACCCAGTACTTC	CSVGDGETQYF
TRBV27	TRBJ1-4	-	-	TGTGCCAGCAGTAGGCCAAATGAAAAACTGTTTTTT	CASSRPNEKLFF
TRBV12-2	TRBJ1-4	-	-	TGTGCAAGTCGCTTAGCTGGAAGGGGAACTAATGAAAAACTGTTTTTT	CASRLAGRGTNEKLFF
TRBV5-1	TRBJ1-1	-	-	TGCGCCAGCAAGGGGTTGGTCGGGCGGGACACTGAAGCTTTCTTT	CASKGLVGRDTEAFF
TRBV7-9	TRBJ1-4	-	-	TGTGCCAGCAGCCCCTCCCAGGAAAAACTGTTTTTT	CASSPSQEKLFF
TRBV6-4	TRBJ1-2	-	-	TGTGCCAGCAGTGAGACAGGATTCGCTAACTATGGCTACACCTTC	CASSETGFANYGYTF
TRBV28	TRBJ2-5	-	-	TGTGCCAGCAGTTTATCTGGGACCCAGTACTTC	CASSLSGTQYF
TRBV7-2	TRBJ2-7	-	-	TGTGCCAGCAGCTTAGATAGGGGGAGGTACGAGCAGTACTTC	CASSLDRGRYEQYF
TRBV2	TRBJ2-2	-	-	TGTGCCAGCAGTGACGGCCGGGGCACCGGGGAGCTGTTTTTT	CASSDGRGTGELFF
TRBV28	TRBJ2-7	-	once	TGTGCCAGCAGTTTGGACTCGGCGGACGAGCAGTACTTC	CASSLDSADEQYF
TRBV11-2	TRBJ2-7	-	-	TGTGCCAGCAGCTTATCCGGTGAGCAGTACTTC	CASSLSGEQYF
TRBV11-2	TRBJ2-7	-	-	TGTGCCAGCAGCCATTACGACAGCTACGAGCAGTACTTC	CASSHYDSYEQYF
TRBV7-3	TRBJ2-2	-	-	TGTGCCAGCAACCACGGGGCGGGCACCGGGGAGCTGTTTTTT	CASNHGAGTGELFF
TRBV6-5	TRBJ2-5	-	-	TGTGCCAGCACCCGGGGGGAGACCCAGTACTTC	CASTRGETQYF
TRBV6-6	TRBJ2-1	-	once	TGTGCCAGCAAACTAAGAAACGACTACAATGAGCAGTTCTTC	CASKLRNDYNEQFF
TRBV19	TRBJ2-2	TRBD2	-	TGTGCCAGTAGTATAAAGCGGGAGACCGGGGAGCTGTTTTTT	CASSIKRETGELFF
TRBV19	TRBJ1-5	-	-	TGTGCCAGTAGTACCGGACAGCCCAATCAGCCCCAGCATTTT	CASSTGQPNQPQHF
TRBV11-2	TRBJ2-7	-	-	TGTGCCAGCAGCTTAGATGGGTACGAGCAGTACTTC	CASSLDGYEQYF
TRBV5-5	TRBJ2-5	-	-	TGTGCCAGCAGCCCCTGGACCACTCAAGAGACCCAGTACTTC	CASSPWTTQETQYF
TRBV29-1	TRBJ2-1	-	-	TGCAGCGTTGTTGAACGGAAGTACAATGAGCAGTTCTTC	CSVVERKYNEQFF